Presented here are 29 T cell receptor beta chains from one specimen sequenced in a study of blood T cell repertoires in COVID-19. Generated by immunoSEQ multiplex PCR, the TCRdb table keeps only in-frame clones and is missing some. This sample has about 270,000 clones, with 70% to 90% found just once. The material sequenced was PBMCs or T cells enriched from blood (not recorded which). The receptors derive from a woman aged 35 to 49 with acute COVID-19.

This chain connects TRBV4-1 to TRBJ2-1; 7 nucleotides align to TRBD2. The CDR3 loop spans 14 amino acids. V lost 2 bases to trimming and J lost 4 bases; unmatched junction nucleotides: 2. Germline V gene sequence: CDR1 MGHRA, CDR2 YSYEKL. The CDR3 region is CASSQLGLYNEQFF. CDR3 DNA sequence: TGCGCCAGCAGCCAATTGGGACTATACAATGAGCAGTTCTTC.

The CDR3 protein is CASTRDRAENSPLHF. The CDR3 DNA reads TGTGCCAGTACCAGGGACAGAGCGGAAAATTCACCCCTCCACTTT. The chain employs TRBV19 and TRBJ1-6; 7 bases line up with TRBD1. The V gene end was trimmed by 7 bases and the J gene end by 7 bases; junction bases not matched to a gene: 10. The CDR3 spans 15 residues. Germline V gives CDR1 LNHDA, CDR2 SQIVND (reference sequence).

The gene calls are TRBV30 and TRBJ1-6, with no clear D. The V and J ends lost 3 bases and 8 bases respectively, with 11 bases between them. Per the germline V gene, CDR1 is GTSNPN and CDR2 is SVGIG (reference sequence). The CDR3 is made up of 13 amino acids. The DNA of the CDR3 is TGTGCCTGGAGCCCCTCTACAGATTCACCCCTCCACTTT. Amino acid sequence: CAWSPSTDSPLHF.

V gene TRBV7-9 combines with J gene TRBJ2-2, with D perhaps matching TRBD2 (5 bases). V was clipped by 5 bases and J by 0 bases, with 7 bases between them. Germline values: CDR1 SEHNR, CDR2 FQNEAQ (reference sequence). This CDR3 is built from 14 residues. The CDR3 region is CASSGLANTGELFF. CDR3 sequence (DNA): TGTGCCAGCAGCGGACTCGCGAACACCGGGGAGCTGTTTTTT. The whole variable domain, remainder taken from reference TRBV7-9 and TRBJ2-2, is DTGVSQNPRHKITKRGQNVTFRCDPISEHNRLYWYRQTLGQGPEFLTYFQNEAQLEKSRLLSDRFSAERPKGSFSTLEIQRTEQGDSAMYLCASSGLANTGELFFGEGSRLTVL.

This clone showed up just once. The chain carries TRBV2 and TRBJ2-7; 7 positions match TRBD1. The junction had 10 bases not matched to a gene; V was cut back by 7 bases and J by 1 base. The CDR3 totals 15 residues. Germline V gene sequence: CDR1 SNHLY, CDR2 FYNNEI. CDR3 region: CASNFGDSMSYEQYF. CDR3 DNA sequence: TGTGCCAGCAATTTTGGGGACAGTATGTCCTACGAGCAGTACTTC.

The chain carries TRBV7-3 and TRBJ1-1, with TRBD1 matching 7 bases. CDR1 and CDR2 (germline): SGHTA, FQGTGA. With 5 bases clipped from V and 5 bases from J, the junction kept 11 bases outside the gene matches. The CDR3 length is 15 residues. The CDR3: CASSRGTGEGTEAFF. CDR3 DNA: TGTGCCAGCAGCCGAGGAACAGGGGAAGGTACTGAAGCTTTCTTT.

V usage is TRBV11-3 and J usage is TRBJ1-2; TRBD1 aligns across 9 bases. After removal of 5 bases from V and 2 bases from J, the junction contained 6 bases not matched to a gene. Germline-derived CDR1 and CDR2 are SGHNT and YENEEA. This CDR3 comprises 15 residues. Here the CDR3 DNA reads TGTGCCAGCAGCCTCTACGGACAGGGGAACTATGGCTACACCTTC. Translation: CASSLYGQGNYGYTF.

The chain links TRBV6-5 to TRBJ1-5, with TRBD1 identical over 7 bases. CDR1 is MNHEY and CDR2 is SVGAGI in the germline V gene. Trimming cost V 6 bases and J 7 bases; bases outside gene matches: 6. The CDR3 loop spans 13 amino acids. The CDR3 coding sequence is TGTGCCAGCAGACAAAACAGGGGACAGCCCCAGCATTTT. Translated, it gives CASRQNRGQPQHF.

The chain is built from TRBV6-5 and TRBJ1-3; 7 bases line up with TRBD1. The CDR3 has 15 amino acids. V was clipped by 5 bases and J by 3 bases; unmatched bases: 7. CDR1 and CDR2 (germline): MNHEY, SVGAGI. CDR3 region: CASSRTGELGNTIYF. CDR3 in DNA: TGTGCCAGCAGTAGGACAGGCGAGCTTGGAAACACCATATATTTT.

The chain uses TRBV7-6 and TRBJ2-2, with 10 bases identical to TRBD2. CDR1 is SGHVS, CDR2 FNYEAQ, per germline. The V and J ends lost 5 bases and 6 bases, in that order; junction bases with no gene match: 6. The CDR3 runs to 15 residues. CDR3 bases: TGTGCCAGCAGCAGTCCTAGCGGGAGATCCGGGGAGCTGTTTTTT. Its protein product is CASSSPSGRSGELFF.

The CDR3 nucleotides read TGTGCCAGCAGCTCAAGACAGGGTAGTTCTGAAAAACTGTTTTTT. As protein: CASSSRQGSSEKLFF. This chain connects TRBV5-4 to TRBJ1-4; TRBD1 matches 7 bases. Trimming took 3 bases from V and 7 from J; bases not matched to a gene: 9. Germline-derived CDR1 and CDR2 are SGHNT and YYREEE (reference sequence). The CDR3 spans 15 residues.

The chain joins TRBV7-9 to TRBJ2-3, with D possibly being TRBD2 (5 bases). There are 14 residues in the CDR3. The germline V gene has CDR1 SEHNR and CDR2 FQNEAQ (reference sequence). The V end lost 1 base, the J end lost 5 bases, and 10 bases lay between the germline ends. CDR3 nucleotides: TGTGCCAGCAGCTTAGAAGGGAGTAGAGATACGCAGTATTTT. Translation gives CASSLEGSRDTQYF.

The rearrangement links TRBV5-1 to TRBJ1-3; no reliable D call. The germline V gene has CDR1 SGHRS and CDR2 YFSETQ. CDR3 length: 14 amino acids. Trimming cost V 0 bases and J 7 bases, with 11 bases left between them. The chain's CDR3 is CASSLAYRSNTIYF. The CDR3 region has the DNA TGCGCCAGCAGCTTGGCGTATCGGAGTAACACCATATATTTT.

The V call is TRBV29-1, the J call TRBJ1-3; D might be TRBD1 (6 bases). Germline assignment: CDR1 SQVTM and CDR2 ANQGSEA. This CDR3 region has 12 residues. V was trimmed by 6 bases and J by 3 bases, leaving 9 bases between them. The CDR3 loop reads CSVQGLGNTIYF. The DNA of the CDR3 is TGCAGCGTCCAGGGGCTTGGAAACACCATATATTTT.

The CDR3 region has the DNA TGTGCCAGCAGGCAGGGATTCGATAACTATGGCTACACCTTC. Translated, it gives CASRQGFDNYGYTF. The rearrangement joins TRBV19 to TRBJ1-2, with D possibly matching TRBD1 (5 bases). Germline values: CDR1 LNHDA, CDR2 SQIVND (reference sequence). Trimming pared 9 bases from V and 1 base from J, leaving 15 bases between. This CDR3 spans 14 amino acids.

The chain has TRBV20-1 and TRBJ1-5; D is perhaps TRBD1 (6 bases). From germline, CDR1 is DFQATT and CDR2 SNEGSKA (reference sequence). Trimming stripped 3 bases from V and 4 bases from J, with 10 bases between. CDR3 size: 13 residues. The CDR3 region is CSASQGSNQPQHF. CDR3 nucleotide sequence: TGCAGTGCTAGTCAGGGGTCGAATCAGCCCCAGCATTTT.

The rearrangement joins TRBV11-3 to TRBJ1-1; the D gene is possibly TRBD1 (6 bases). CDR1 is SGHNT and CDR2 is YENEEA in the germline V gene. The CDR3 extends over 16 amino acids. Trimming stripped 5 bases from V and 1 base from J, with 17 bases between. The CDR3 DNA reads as TGTGCCAGCAGCCCAATAATACAGGGTGAGAACACTGAAGCTTTCTTT. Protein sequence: CASSPIIQGENTEAFF.

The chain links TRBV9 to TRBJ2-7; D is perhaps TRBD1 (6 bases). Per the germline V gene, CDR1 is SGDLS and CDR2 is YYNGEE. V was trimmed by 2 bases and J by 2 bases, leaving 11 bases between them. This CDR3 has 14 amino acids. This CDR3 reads CASSVSTGPYEQYF. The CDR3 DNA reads TGTGCCAGCAGCGTCTCGACAGGCCCCTACGAGCAGTACTTC.

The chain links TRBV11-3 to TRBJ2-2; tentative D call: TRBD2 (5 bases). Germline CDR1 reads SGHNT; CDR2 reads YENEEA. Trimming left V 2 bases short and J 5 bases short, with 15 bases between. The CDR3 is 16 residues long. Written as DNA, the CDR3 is TGTGCCAGCAGCTTAATATCGGGGTTTGGAACCGGGGAGCTGTTTTTT. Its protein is CASSLISGFGTGELFF.

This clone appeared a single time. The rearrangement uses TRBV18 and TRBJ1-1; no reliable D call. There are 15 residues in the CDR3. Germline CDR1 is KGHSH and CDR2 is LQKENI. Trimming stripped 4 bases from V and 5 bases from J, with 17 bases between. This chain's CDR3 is CASSLNHVADTEAFF. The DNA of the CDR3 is TGTGCCAGCTCACTGAACCACGTGGCAGATACTGAAGCTTTCTTT. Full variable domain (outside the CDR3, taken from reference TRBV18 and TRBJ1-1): NAGVMQNPRHLVRRRGQEARLRCSPMKGHSHVYWYRQLPEEGLKFMVYLQKENIIDESGMPKERFSAEFPKEGPSILRIQQVVRGDSAAYFCASSLNHVADTEAFFGQGTRLTVV.

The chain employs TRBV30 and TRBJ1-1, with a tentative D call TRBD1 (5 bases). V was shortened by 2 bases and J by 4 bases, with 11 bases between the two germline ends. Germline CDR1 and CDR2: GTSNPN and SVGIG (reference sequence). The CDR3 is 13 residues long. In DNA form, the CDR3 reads TGTGCCTGGAGTCCTTGGGGGGGCACTGAAGCTTTCTTT. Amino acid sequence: CAWSPWGGTEAFF.

CDR3 protein: CASSKDRGDSPLHF. CDR3 bases: TGTGCCAGCAGCAAGGACAGGGGGGATTCACCCCTCCACTTT. The chain has TRBV5-4 and TRBJ1-6, with TRBD1 matching over 10 bases. The germline V gene has CDR1 SGHNT and CDR2 YYREEE (reference sequence). The CDR3 sequence is 14 residues long. V was clipped by 4 bases and J by 8 bases; unmatched bases: 3.

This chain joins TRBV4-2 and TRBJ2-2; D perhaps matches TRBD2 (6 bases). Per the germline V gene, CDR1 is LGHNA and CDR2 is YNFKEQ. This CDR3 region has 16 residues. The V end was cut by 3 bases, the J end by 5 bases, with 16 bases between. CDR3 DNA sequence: TGTGCCAGCAGCCAGAACAGCGGAGGGAGGACCGGGGAGCTGTTTTTT. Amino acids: CASSQNSGGRTGELFF.

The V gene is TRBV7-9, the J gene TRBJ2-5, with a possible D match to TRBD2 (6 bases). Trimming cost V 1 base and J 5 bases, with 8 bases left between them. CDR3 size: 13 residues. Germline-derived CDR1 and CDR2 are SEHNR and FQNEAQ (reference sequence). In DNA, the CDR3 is TGTGCCAGCAGCTTAGTGGGGGGTGAGACCCAGTACTTC. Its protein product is CASSLVGGETQYF.

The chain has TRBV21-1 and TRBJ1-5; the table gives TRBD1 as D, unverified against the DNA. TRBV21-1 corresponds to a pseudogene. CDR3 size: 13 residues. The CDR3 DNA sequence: TGTGCCAGCGCAGACAGGTGGGATCAGCCCCAGCATTTT. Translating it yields CASADRWDQPQHF.

As DNA, the CDR3 is TGTGCCAGAAGCGCTCCAACAATTAGCGGGAGCTCCTACGAGCAGTACGTC. Its protein is CARSAPTISGSSYEQYV. The chain combines TRBV5-3 with TRBJ2-7; 9 bases agree with TRBD2. TRBV5-3 is an ORF for which the function is uncertain. The CDR3 is made up of 17 amino acids. V lost 4 bases and J lost 0; bases outside the gene matches: 11.

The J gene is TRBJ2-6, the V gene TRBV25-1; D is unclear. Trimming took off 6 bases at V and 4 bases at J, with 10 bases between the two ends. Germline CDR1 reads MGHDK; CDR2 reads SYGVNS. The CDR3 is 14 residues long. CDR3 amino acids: CASSITQGANVLTF. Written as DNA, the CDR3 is TGTGCCAGCAGCATCACACAGGGGGCCAACGTCCTGACTTTC.

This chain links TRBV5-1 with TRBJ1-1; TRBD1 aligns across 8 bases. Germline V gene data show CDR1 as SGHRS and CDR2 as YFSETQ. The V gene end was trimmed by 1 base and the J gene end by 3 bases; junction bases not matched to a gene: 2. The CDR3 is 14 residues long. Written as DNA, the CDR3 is TGCGCCAGCAGCTTGACAGGGGGGGACACTGAAGCTTTCTTT. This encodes CASSLTGGDTEAFF.

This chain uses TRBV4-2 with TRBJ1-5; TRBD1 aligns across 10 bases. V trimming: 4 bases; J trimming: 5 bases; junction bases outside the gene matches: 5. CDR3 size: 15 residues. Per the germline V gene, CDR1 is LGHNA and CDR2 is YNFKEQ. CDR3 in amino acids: CASSPRQGADQPQHF. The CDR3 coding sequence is TGTGCCAGCAGCCCTCGACAGGGGGCTGATCAGCCCCAGCATTTT.